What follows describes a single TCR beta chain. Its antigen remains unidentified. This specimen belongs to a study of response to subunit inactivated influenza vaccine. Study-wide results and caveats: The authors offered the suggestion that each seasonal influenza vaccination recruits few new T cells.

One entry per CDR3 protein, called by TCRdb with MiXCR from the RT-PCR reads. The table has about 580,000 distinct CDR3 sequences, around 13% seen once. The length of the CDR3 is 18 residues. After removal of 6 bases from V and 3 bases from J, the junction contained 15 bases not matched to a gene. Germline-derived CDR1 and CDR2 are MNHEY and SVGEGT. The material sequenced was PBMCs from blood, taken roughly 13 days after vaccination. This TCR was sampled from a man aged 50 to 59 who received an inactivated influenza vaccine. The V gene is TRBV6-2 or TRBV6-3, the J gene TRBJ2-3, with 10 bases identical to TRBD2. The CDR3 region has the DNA TGTGCCAGCAGGATCCACCCCAGGACTAGCGGAAATACAGATACGCAGTATTTT. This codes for CASRIHPRTSGNTDTQYF.